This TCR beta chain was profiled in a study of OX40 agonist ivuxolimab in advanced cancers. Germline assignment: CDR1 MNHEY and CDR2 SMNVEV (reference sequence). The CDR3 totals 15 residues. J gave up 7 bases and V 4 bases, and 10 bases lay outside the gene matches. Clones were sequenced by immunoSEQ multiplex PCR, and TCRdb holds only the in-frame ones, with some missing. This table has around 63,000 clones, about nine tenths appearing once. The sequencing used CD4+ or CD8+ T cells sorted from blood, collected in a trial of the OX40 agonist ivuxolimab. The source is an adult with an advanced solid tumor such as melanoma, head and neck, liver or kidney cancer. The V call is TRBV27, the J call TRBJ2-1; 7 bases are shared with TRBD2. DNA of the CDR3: TGTGCCAGCAGTTATGTACTAGCGTACTCAAATGAGCAGTTCTTC. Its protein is CASSYVLAYSNEQFF.